This T cell receptor beta chain was obtained from a study of T-cell reconstitution after alpha-beta-depleted transplantation in children. In its sample, this clonotype was seen a few times. Unique molecular identifiers were used in preparing the TCRbeta library. TCRdb recomputed calls from the PCR reads with MiXCR, one row per CDR3 protein. The table records fewer than 550,000 distinct CDR3 sequences, about an eighth of them present only once. This CDR3 has 15 amino acids. Trimming took off 1 base at V and 6 bases at J, with 13 bases between the two ends. Germline CDR1 reads SGHTA; CDR2 reads FQGNSA. V is TRBV7-2 and J is TRBJ2-1; the D gene could be TRBD1 or TRBD2 (5 bases each). This specimen consisted of PBMCs, mostly from graft donor cells, obtained 180 days after TCRalphabeta/CD19-depleted stem cell transplant. The sequence was collected from a female patient aged 2-15 years who had a stem cell transplant for aplastic anemia, so the T cells may come from the graft donor. CDR3 sequence (DNA): TGTGCCAGCAGCTTAGGTCTTGGGACCCTCAATGAGCAGTTCTTC. It translates to CASSLGLGTLNEQFF.